This TCR beta chain was sequenced for a study of vaccination and CD4 T cells after COVID-19 (dated by TCRdb to between 2021 and 2022). Background on the whole study: Convalescent patients had a positive SARS-CoV-2 result on nasal swab PCR, and of these patients, nine had mild disease and one had severe disease. The time from the second vaccine dose to post-vaccine blood sampling had a median of around 72 days and ranged from about 14 to 241 days. As controls, cultures received a CEFX viral epitope pool (the positive control), an HIV-1 Nef peptide pool (the negative control), or no peptide at all. Participants received two doses of either the Pfizer-BioNTech BNT162b2 vaccine (n=8) or the Moderna mRNA-1273 vaccine (n=2). A few convalescent patients gave samples both early after vaccination (day 14) and late after vaccination (days 161 to 241). Post-COVID blood samples from convalescent patients were collected a median of about 100 days after diagnosis, with a range of roughly 30 to 170 days. In under 13 COVID-19 convalescent patients and 4 infection-naive healthy vaccine recipients, researchers compared the spike-specific CD4+ TCR repertoire from before mRNA vaccination with the repertoire from after. Six males and four females were included in the convalescent cohort, with two Hispanic individuals, seven Caucasians, two Asians and one multiracial person represented. The cultures were stimulated with overlapping spike peptide pools from SARS-CoV-2 and from the common cold coronaviruses HCoV-NL63, HCoV-OC43 and HCoV-229E. The research as a whole found: Among convalescent patients, a median about 86% of the SARS-CoV-2-reactive clones seen after vaccination appeared only after vaccination, which suggests priming specific to the vaccine. Although the median number of SARS-CoV-2-reactive clonotypes went up from around 20 after infection to roughly 40 after vaccination, the increase was not significant. In convalescent patients, nearly all vaccine-specific clones (304 of 307) were found to be mono-reactive for SARS-CoV-2 spike rather than cross-reactive with common cold coronaviruses. Relatively few convalescent patients were included in the study, and early timepoints after natural infection were not analyzed.

According to the germline V gene (reference sequence), CDR1 reads SGHKS and CDR2 reads YYEKEE. Measured from the cysteine to the phenylalanine, the CDR3 is 16 residues long. Only the CDR3 DNA is retained, 48 bases long and in frame from the first base. A distance of 21 bases separates the germline ends of V and J, which lose 4 bases and 6 bases respectively. Turning to this clonotype: Which antigen it targets is not known. Within one base of it there is no much larger clone, and no base qualities were kept.

The time point label corresponds to: late sampling 161 to 241 days after vaccination in a few convalescent patients. The treatment or condition label here, explained by the study, means: roughly ten-day PBMC culture with coronavirus spike peptide pools or control peptides (ViraFEST assay). To expand antigen-specific T cells with peptide pools and then pick out the expanded clonotypes through TCR sequencing, the study relied on the ViraFEST assay. The convalescent patients' positive SARS-CoV-2 PCR tests fell between March and December 2020, which was before the Alpha, Beta and Delta variants emerged in the United States. PBMCs were cultured at 1.5 million to 2 million per well in IMDM supplemented with about 5.5% human AB serum and 9.5 to 10 IU/ml IL-2, with approximately 9.5 ug/ml peptide pools added. On days 3 and 7, half of the culture medium was replaced with fresh IL-2-containing medium. After 10 to 11 days of culture, CD4+ T cells were isolated by negative selection with the EasySep CD4+ T cell isolation kit. Ficoll-Paque Plus gradient centrifugation was used to isolate PBMCs from whole blood, and the isolated PBMCs were then either used fresh or cryopreserved at -140C. Culture conditions were generally each tested in triplicate wells.

Libraries were built with PCR. At the Johns Hopkins FTIC core, DNA from the cultured CD4+ T cells underwent TCR sequencing with the Oncomine TCR Beta short-read assay. Genomic DNA was extracted from the cultured CD4+ T cells with the QIAamp micro DNA kit. The Oncomine TCR Beta libraries from cultured CD4+ T cells were pooled using unique dual indexes and then sequenced on an Illumina iSeq 100. For the original study's pipeline: Non-productive sequences were removed, and CDR3s that did not start with C, did not end with F or W, or were shorter than 7 amino acids were discarded. Antigen-specific clonotypes were identified with the MANAFEST web application by comparing peptide-stimulated wells with reference and other culture wells. For a clone to be called positive, the clone needed an FDR below 0.05, an odds ratio above 5, and a productive frequency above 0.1% in at least two of three replicate wells. A clonotype was classed as cross-reactive if the clonotype showed significant expansion both in SARS-CoV-2 spike wells and in at least one common cold coronavirus spike condition. Similarity between CDR3 sequences was evaluated in R version 3.6.1 using Levenshtein distances (stringdist) and unrooted phylogenetic trees (ape). The public reads were quality trimmed at Q25 with fastp and then assembled into clones with MiXCR by TCRdb, keeping productive beta chains. Entries are consolidated by CDR3 protein sequence, retaining the most common genes and DNA. These V and J calls are TCRdb output, not the study's own analysis. Within this sample are more than 15,000 distinct CDR3 sequences, with under 60% of them counted one time only. The ten largest clones take up approximately 17% of the sample.

The clonotype comes from a human donor who had recovered from COVID-19. The sequence joins TRBV5-5 to TRBJ2-3; the D gene remains uncertain. The specimen comprised CD4+ T cells from blood, cultured in vitro, sampled about 7 months after SARS-CoV-2 vaccination. In nucleotides, the sequence is TGTGCCAGCAGCCGTACTCAGCTAGTGGATGGGGATACGCAGTATTTT. The translation is CASSRTQLVDGDTQYF.